In its sample, the clone carrying this TCR beta chain was seen a few times. Its antigen is undetermined. Sample-barcoded 5' priming and a J-beta primer mix drove a second PCR of roughly 7 to 11 cycles. A single record per CDR3 protein comes from TCRdb applying MiXCR to the 5' RACE reads. The data contain about 1 million distinct CDR3 sequences, over 35% of them singletons. This entry belongs to a study of blood T cells in healthy people across ages. Findings of the study overall: With age, beta diversity per million T cells declined roughly linearly, significantly by approximately 40.

Trimming shortened V by 7 bases and J by 0 bases, and 13 bases separated the two germline ends. The CDR3 has 14 amino acids. Per germline, CDR1 MNHEY and CDR2 SVGAGI. The sequenced sample was blood. The clonotype originates from a woman aged 60-75 years in good health. The chain employs TRBV6-5 and TRBJ2-7, with a weak D call TRBD1 (5 bases). CDR3 bases: TGTGCCAGCACCCTATCAGGGCTCTCCTACGAGCAGTACTTC. Its protein product is CASTLSGLSYEQYF.